The clone carrying this T cell receptor (beta chain) occurred once. Vbeta (60) and Jbeta (13) primers were used in the PCR. The method was immunoSEQ multiplex PCR; TCRdb's version includes in-frame clones alone and lacks a portion of them. Among some 160,000 clones listed, approximately 79% were seen once. The data derive from a study of cytomegalovirus exposure and HLA in healthy donors. Turning to the study itself: An earlier analysis identified 120 million or so unique TCR beta sequences in 150 million to 200 million T cells.

The source is a woman between 40 and 50 years old in good health and CMV-seronegative. Sequencing was done on a sample of PBMCs.

CDR3 residues: CATRSGGSSYNEQFF. The CDR3 DNA sequence: TGTGCCACCAGATCGGGAGGTAGCTCCTACAATGAGCAGTTCTTC. J is TRBJ2-1 and V is TRBV15; 7 bases line up with TRBD2. The V gene's germline CDR1 is LNHNV and CDR2 YYDKDF (reference sequence). The CDR3 has 15 amino acids. Unmatched junction bases numbered 5, after V lost 6 bases and J lost 0 bases. Drawing the rest from reference TRBV15 and TRBJ2-1, the complete variable domain is DAMVIQNPRYQVTQFGKPVTLSCSQTLNHNVMYWYQQKSSQAPKLLFHYYDKDFNNEADTPDNFQSRRPNTSFCFLDIRSPGLGDTAMYLCATRSGGSSYNEQFFGPGTRLTVL.